These 23 T cell receptor beta chains came from one sample sequenced in a study of blood T cell repertoires in COVID-19 (dated by TCRdb to 2020 to 2021). Receptor amplification or capture employed the immunoSEQ multiplex PCR assay. TCRdb took this table from immuneACCESS and kept in-frame rearrangements with V and J called. Such tables lack part of the clones; where checked against another copy, unresolved V genes explain under half of the gap, and the rest is unexplained. A total of some 160,000 clones appear in this sample, about 80% of them only once. The ten largest make up 9.5% to 13% of the sample. The sequencing sample was made of peripheral blood. Every receptor here comes from a man between 65 and 85 years old with active or convalescent COVID-19.

This clone was counted many times. This chain uses TRBV28 with TRBJ1-2, with D possibly matching TRBD1 (6 bases). CDR1 and CDR2 (germline): MDHEN, SYDVKM. V lost 5 bases, J lost 0 bases, and 16 bases lay in between. This CDR3 spans 16 amino acids. This chain's CDR3 is CASSRAGQLANYGYTF. The CDR3 coding sequence is TGTGCCAGCAGTCGAGCCGGACAGTTAGCTAACTATGGCTACACCTTC.

This clone occurred a few times. V and J are TRBV9 and TRBJ2-2; 7 positions agree with TRBD1. V lost 4 bases and J lost 7; bases outside the gene matches: 10. Looked up from germline, CDR1 is SGDLS and CDR2 is YYNGEE. CDR3 length equals 15 residues. CDR3 residues: CASSPGTVRIGELFF. CDR3 in DNA: TGTGCCAGCAGCCCCGGGACAGTGAGGATCGGGGAGCTGTTTTTT.

V usage is TRBV7-6 and J usage is TRBJ1-3; D is unclear. Trimming took off 1 base at V and 4 bases at J, with 8 bases between the two ends. The germline gives CDR1 SGHVS, CDR2 FNYEAQ. The CDR3 totals 14 residues. Here the CDR3 reads CASSLVAGGNTIYF. The CDR3 DNA reads TGTGCCAGCAGCTTAGTGGCGGGCGGAAACACCATATATTTT.

This clone was detected only a few times. The genes are TRBV6-1 and TRBJ2-7; perhaps TRBD2 as D (6 bases). The CDR3 extends over 14 amino acids. Germline V gene data show CDR1 as MNHNS and CDR2 as SASEGT. The V end lost 1 base, the J end lost 4 bases, and 11 bases lay between the germline ends. The CDR3 loop reads CASSEGASVYEQYF. The CDR3 nucleotides are TGTGCCAGCAGTGAAGGCGCTAGCGTTTACGAGCAGTACTTC.

J is TRBJ1-1 and V is TRBV6-2 or TRBV6-3, with a tentative D call TRBD1 (5 bases). This CDR3 has 15 amino acids. Trimming took off 2 bases at V and 0 bases at J, with 10 bases between the two ends. Germline CDR1 MNHEY, CDR2 SVGEGT. The DNA of the CDR3 is TGTGCCAGCAGTTACCTCGCAGGGTTGAACACTGAAGCTTTCTTT. Translated: CASSYLAGLNTEAFF.

V usage is TRBV7-2 and J usage is TRBJ2-4, with TRBD2 identical over 11 bases. The ends lost 5 bases at V and 4 bases at J; junction bases unmatched: 7. There are 16 residues in the CDR3. Per germline, CDR1 SGHTA and CDR2 FQGNSA. The CDR3 region is CASSPVRLAGKNIQYF. Written as DNA, the CDR3 is TGTGCCAGCAGCCCTGTACGACTAGCGGGGAAAAACATTCAGTACTTC. The variable domain in full, with the rest retrieved from reference TRBV7-2 and TRBJ2-4, is GAGVSQSPSNKVTEKGKDVELRCDPISGHTALYWYRQSLGQGLEFLIYFQGNSAPDKSGLPSDRFSAERTGGSVSTLTIQRTQQEDSAVYLCASSPVRLAGKNIQYFGAGTRLSVL.

This chain uses TRBV7-2 with TRBJ2-7; TRBD2 aligns across 7 bases. This CDR3 region has 16 residues. CDR1 SGHTA and CDR2 FQGNSA come from the germline V gene. Trimming removed 5 bases from V and 2 bases from J; junction bases left unmatched: 12. CDR3 loop: CASSPRIGRGTYEQYF. In DNA, the CDR3 is TGTGCCAGCAGCCCCAGGATTGGGCGGGGGACCTACGAGCAGTACTTC.

The chain uses TRBV27 and TRBJ2-2; D ambiguous. Trimming took off 10 bases at V and 2 bases at J, with 14 bases between the two ends. Germline assignment: CDR1 MNHEY and CDR2 SMNVEV (reference sequence). This CDR3 comprises 14 residues. CDR3 amino acids: CATAVSFNTGELFF. The CDR3 nucleotides read TGTGCCACCGCGGTCTCTTTCAACACCGGGGAGCTGTTTTTT.

This chain's CDR3 is CASSDPVSGSADTQYF. The CDR3 DNA reads TGTGCCAGCAGTGATCCGGTTAGCGGGAGTGCAGATACGCAGTATTTT. J is TRBJ2-3 and V is TRBV25-1, with 9 bases fitting TRBD2. CDR1 MGHDK and CDR2 SYGVNS come from the germline V gene. The CDR3 is 16 amino acids. The trim removed 3 bases at V and 4 bases at J, leaving 8 bases unmatched.

This chain links TRBV4-1 with TRBJ1-5, with D possibly matching TRBD1 (6 bases). Germline CDR1 reads MGHRA; CDR2 reads YSYEKL. V was pared by 3 bases and J by 4 bases, with 13 bases between. This CDR3 is built from 15 residues. For the CDR3, the DNA is TGCGCCAGCAGCCAGGCCATTGACAGGAATCAGCCCCAGCATTTT. Protein: CASSQAIDRNQPQHF.

The chain combines TRBV5-4 with TRBJ2-5; 10 bases map to TRBD2. V shed 4 bases, J shed 4 bases, and the junction held 7 bases outside the gene matches. Germline values: CDR1 SGHNT, CDR2 YYREEE (reference sequence). This CDR3 has 15 residues. The CDR3 region has the DNA TGTGCCAGCAGCCCCCGTGCTAGCGGGGGAGAGACCCAGTACTTC. It encodes CASSPRASGGETQYF.

The gene calls are TRBV3-1 (or the pseudogene TRBV3-2) and TRBJ2-1, with 14 bases identical to TRBD2. The CDR3 runs 18 residues. Per the germline V gene, CDR1 is LGHDT and CDR2 is YNNKEL (reference sequence). Trimming at V came to 4 bases and at J to 2 bases, leaving 7 bases not matched to a gene. The CDR3 reads CASSPGTSGSSPYNEQFF. The CDR3 coding sequence is TGTGCCAGCAGCCCCGGGACTAGCGGGAGTAGTCCCTACAATGAGCAGTTCTTC.

The chain links TRBV7-9 to TRBJ2-1; D might be TRBD2 (7 bases). From germline, CDR1 is SEHNR and CDR2 FQNEAQ (reference sequence). V was shortened by 7 bases and J by 8 bases, with 18 bases between the two germline ends. The CDR3 sequence is 14 residues long. CDR3: CASIQRGGPDEQFF. The DNA for the CDR3 is TGTGCCAGCATCCAAAGGGGGGGGCCCGATGAGCAGTTCTTC.

The CDR3 loop reads CASSKTGPRGYGYTF. The DNA of the CDR3 is TGTGCCAGCAGCAAAACCGGGCCGCGGGGCTATGGCTACACCTTC. This chain connects TRBV6-2 or TRBV6-3 to TRBJ1-2; D remains ambiguous. V was cut by 6 bases and J by 4 bases, with 18 bases left in between. Germline CDR1 is MNHEY and CDR2 is SVGEGT. CDR3 length: 15 residues.

V gene TRBV18 combines with J gene TRBJ2-2, with 8 bases identical to TRBD2. Germline loops: CDR1 KGHSH, CDR2 LQKENI. The CDR3 extends over 16 amino acids. The V gene end was trimmed by 6 bases and the J gene end by 1 base; junction bases not matched to a gene: 7. CDR3 coding DNA: TGTGCCAGCTCCCTCAATGCGGGAGGGAACACCGGGGAGCTGTTTTTT. Protein sequence: CASSLNAGGNTGELFF.

The chain couples TRBV5-1 to TRBJ1-5, with 7 bases aligning to TRBD1. Germline loops: CDR1 SGHRS, CDR2 YFSETQ. Unmatched junction bases numbered 3, after V lost 4 bases and J lost 5 bases. The CDR3 extends over 13 amino acids. CDR3 bases: TGCGCCAGCAGCGTCGACAGGGATCAGCCCCAGCATTTT. Amino acids: CASSVDRDQPQHF.

The chain couples TRBV5-5 to TRBJ2-5, with TRBD2 as a possible D gene (5 bases). From germline, CDR1 is SGHKS and CDR2 YYEKEE (reference sequence). V was cut by 0 bases and J by 1 base, with 13 bases left in between. The CDR3 extends over 16 amino acids. The CDR3 region is CASSLGYEGLQETQYF. DNA of the CDR3: TGTGCCAGCAGCTTGGGTTATGAGGGCCTCCAAGAGACCCAGTACTTC.

This clone has a handful of counts. The chain is built from TRBV11-2 and TRBJ2-1; maybe TRBD2 (5 bases). In germline, CDR1 is SGHAT, CDR2 FQNNGV. The germline V and J ends were trimmed by 4 bases and 0 bases, with 19 bases remaining between them. This CDR3 has 18 amino acids. The CDR3 protein is CASSSPPGGLSSYNEQFF. The DNA of the CDR3 is TGTGCCAGCAGCTCCCCCCCCGGCGGGCTGAGCTCCTACAATGAGCAGTTCTTC.

V is TRBV5-1 and J is TRBJ1-4; 8 bases agree with TRBD1. The V and J ends lost 3 bases and 8 bases, in that order; junction bases with no gene match: 6. The CDR3 sequence is 14 residues long. The germline V gene encodes CDR1 SGHRS and CDR2 YFSETQ. The CDR3 coding sequence is TGCGCCAGCAGCTACGGACAGGGTGGGGAAAAACTGTTTTTT. It codes for CASSYGQGGEKLFF.

The chain carries TRBV5-1 and TRBJ1-2; 7 nucleotides align to TRBD1. Germline lookup yields CDR1 SGHRS and CDR2 YFSETQ. The length of the CDR3 is 17 residues. The V segment lost 1 base and the J segment 4 bases; nucleotides outside the gene matches: 13. The CDR3 DNA reads as TGCGCCAGCAGCTTGATAGTCCTGAGGGGGCCGGGCTATGGCTACACCTTC. Translating gives CASSLIVLRGPGYGYTF.

A few counts support this clone. The CDR3 sequence: CAWRRRGGETQYF. DNA for the CDR3: TGTGCCTGGAGGAGGAGGGGTGGAGAGACCCAGTACTTC. The J gene is TRBJ2-5, the V gene TRBV30, with D possibly matching TRBD2 (6 bases). Germline V lookup: CDR1 GTSNPN, CDR2 SVGIG (reference sequence). The V and J ends lost 3 bases and 4 bases respectively, with 12 bases between them. The CDR3 length is 13 residues.

The rearrangement links TRBV10-3 to TRBJ1-1, with D possibly TRBD1 on 6 matching bases. V was shortened by 4 bases and J by 4 bases, with 13 bases between the two germline ends. Germline CDR1 reads ENHRY; CDR2 reads SYGVKD. The CDR3 is 14 amino acids. In DNA, the CDR3 is TGTGCCATCAGTGTGGGGGGGGCCGGCACTGAAGCTTTCTTT. Translated: CAISVGGAGTEAFF.

This clone has only one observation. This chain connects TRBV12-3 or TRBV12-4 to TRBJ1-1; possibly TRBD1 for D (5 bases). The germline V and J ends were trimmed by 3 bases and 8 bases, with 13 bases remaining between them. The CDR3 totals 13 residues. The CDR3: CASSFQGAGEAFF. CDR3 sequence (DNA): TGTGCCAGCAGTTTTCAGGGCGCGGGAGAAGCTTTCTTT.